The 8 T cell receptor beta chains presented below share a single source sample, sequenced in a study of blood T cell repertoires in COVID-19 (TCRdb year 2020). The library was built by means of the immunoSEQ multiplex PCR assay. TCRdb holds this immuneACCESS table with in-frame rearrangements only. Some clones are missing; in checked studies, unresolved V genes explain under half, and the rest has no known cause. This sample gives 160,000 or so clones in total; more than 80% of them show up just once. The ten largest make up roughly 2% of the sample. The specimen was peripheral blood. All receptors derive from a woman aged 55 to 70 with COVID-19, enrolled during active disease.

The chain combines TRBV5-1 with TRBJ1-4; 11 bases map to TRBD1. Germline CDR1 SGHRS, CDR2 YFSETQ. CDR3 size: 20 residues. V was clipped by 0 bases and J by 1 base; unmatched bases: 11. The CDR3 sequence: CASSLVYGQGASGTNEKLFF. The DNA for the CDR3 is TGCGCCAGCAGCTTGGTTTATGGACAGGGGGCATCAGGAACTAATGAAAAACTGTTTTTT.

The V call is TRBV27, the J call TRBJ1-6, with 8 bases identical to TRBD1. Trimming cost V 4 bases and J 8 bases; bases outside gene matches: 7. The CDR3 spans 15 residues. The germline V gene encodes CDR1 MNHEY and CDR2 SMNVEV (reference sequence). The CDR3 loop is CASSWSDRGHSPLHF. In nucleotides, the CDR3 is TGTGCCAGCAGTTGGTCAGACAGGGGACATTCACCCCTCCACTTT.

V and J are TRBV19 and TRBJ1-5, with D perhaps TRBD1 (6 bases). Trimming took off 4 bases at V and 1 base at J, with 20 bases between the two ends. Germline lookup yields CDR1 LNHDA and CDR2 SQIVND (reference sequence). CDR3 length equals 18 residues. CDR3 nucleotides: TGTGCCAGTAGTAGTAGGGTGGGGGCAACTTTGAGCAATCAGCCCCAGCATTTT. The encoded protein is CASSSRVGATLSNQPQHF. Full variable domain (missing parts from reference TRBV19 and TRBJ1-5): DGGITQSPKYLFRKEGQNVTLSCEQNLNHDAMYWYRQDPGQGLRLIYYSQIVNDFQKGDIAEGYSVSREKKESFPLTVTSAQKNPTAFYLCASSSRVGATLSNQPQHFGDGTRLSIL.

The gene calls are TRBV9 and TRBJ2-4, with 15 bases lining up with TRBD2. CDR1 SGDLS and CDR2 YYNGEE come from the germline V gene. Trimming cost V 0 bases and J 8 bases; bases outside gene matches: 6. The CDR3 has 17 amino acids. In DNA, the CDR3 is TGTGCCAGCAGCGTAGGGACTAGCGGGGGGGCCATGGACATTCAGTACTTC. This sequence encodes CASSVGTSGGAMDIQYF. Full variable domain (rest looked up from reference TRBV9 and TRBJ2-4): DSGVTQTPKHLITATGQRVTLRCSPRSGDLSVYWYQQSLDQGLQFLIQYYNGEERAKGNILERFSAQQFPDLHSELNLSSLELGDSALYFCASSVGTSGGAMDIQYFGAGTRLSVL.

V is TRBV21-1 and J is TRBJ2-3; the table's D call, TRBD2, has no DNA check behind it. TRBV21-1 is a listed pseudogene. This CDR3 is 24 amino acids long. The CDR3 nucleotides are TGTGCCAGCAGCAAAGCGTACGTTTTGCAGGGACTAGCGGGGGGGCCGGTATGCACAGATACGCAGTATTTT. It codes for CASSKAYVLQGLAGGPVCTDTQYF.

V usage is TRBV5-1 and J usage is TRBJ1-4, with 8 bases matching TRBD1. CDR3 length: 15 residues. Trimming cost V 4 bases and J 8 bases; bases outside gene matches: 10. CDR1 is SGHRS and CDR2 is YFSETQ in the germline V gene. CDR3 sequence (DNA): TGCGCCAGCAGCAAACCGGACAGGGTGCAGGAAAAACTGTTTTTT. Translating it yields CASSKPDRVQEKLFF. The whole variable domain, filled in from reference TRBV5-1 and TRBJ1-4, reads KAGVTQTPRYLIKTRGQQVTLSCSPISGHRSVSWYQQTPGQGLQFLFEYFSETQRNKGNFPGRFSGRQFSNSRSEMNVSTLELGDSALYLCASSKPDRVQEKLFFGSGTQLSVL.

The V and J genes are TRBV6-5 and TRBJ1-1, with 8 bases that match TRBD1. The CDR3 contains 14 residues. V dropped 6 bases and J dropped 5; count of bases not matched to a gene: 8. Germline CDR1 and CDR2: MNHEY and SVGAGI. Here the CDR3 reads CASSYGQGRTEAFF. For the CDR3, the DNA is TGTGCCAGCAGCTACGGACAGGGTAGGACTGAAGCTTTCTTT.

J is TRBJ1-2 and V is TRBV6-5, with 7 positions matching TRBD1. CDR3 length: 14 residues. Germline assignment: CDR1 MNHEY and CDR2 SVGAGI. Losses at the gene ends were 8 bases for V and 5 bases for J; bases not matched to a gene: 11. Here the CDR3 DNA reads TGTGCCAGCGCATCCGGGACAGACAGATATGGCTACACCTTC. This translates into CASASGTDRYGYTF.